What follows are 17 T cell receptor beta chains derived from one specimen sequenced in a study of human T cells and chemical hapten exposure. Each CDR3 protein is one row after TCRdb ran MiXCR on the RACE reads. The data contain 35,000 to 50,000 distinct CDR3 sequences, about 10% of them seen just once; the ten biggest clones take up 5% to 6.5%. Specified time point: pre-sensitization, week 0. The treatment denotes: therapeutic diphenylcyclopropenone sensitization with weekly scalp DPC. The sample was whole blood, taken in connection with sensitization to the hapten diphenylcyclopropenone (DPC). The receptor source for this set is a man in his thirties or forties with alopecia areata. Some clones in this sample may be carry-over from other donors' samples.

Many counts were recorded for this clonotype. The rearrangement joins TRBV7-2 to TRBJ2-3; 10 bases line up with TRBD2. J gave up 6 bases and V 0 bases, and 9 bases lay outside the gene matches. This CDR3 is 17 amino acids long. Germline V gene lookup returns CDR1 SGHTA and CDR2 FQGNSA. In DNA form, the CDR3 reads TGTGCCAGCAGCTTAGCAATACCCCCAGCGGGGGGGGATACGCAGTATTTT. Its translation: CASSLAIPPAGGDTQYF.

This clonotype was counted a few times. This sequence joins TRBV29-1 and TRBJ1-2, with D perhaps TRBD1 (6 bases). V shed 7 bases and J shed 7 bases, with 13 bases lying between them. CDR3 length: 11 amino acids. Germline CDR1 is SQVTM and CDR2 is ANQGSEA. This CDR3 is CSGTDSSGYTF. CDR3 coding DNA: TGCAGCGGGACGGACAGTTCTGGCTACACCTTC.

This clonotype was counted a few times. The chain recombines TRBV18 with TRBJ1-1; D possibly corresponds to TRBD1 (6 bases). Germline CDR1 KGHSH, CDR2 LQKENI. The CDR3 is made up of 14 amino acids. Trimming shortened V by 6 bases and J by 1 base, and 12 bases separated the two germline ends. The CDR3 nucleotides are TGTGCCAGCTCTGGGATGGACAGGAACACTGAAGCTTTCTTT. It is translated as CASSGMDRNTEAFF. The complete variable domain, with remaining parts taken from reference TRBV18 and TRBJ1-1, reads NAGVMQNPRHLVRRRGQEARLRCSPMKGHSHVYWYRQLPEEGLKFMVYLQKENIIDESGMPKERFSAEFPKEGPSILRIQQVVRGDSAAYFCASSGMDRNTEAFFGQGTRLTVV.

The V and J genes are TRBV12-3 or TRBV12-4 and TRBJ2-1; no firm D call. The CDR3 is 14 amino acids. The germline V and J ends were trimmed by 1 base and 9 bases, with 13 bases remaining between them. CDR3 in amino acids: CASSLDRLGREQFF. Here the CDR3 DNA reads TGTGCCAGCAGTTTAGACCGATTGGGCCGTGAGCAGTTCTTC.

This clonotype was recorded a few times. This rearrangement joins TRBV29-1 to TRBJ2-7; possibly TRBD1 for D (6 bases). V gave up 3 bases and J gave up 4 bases, with 10 bases separating them. The CDR3 runs 12 residues. Germline V lookup: CDR1 SQVTM, CDR2 ANQGSEA. The CDR3 region has the DNA TGCAGCGTTGAGACAGGAATTTACGAGCAGTACTTC. This sequence encodes CSVETGIYEQYF.

This clonotype was counted between two and nine times. V usage is TRBV20-1 and J usage is TRBJ2-3; 8 bases match TRBD2. Per the germline V gene, CDR1 is DFQATT and CDR2 is SNEGSKA (reference sequence). The CDR3 runs to 18 residues. V trimming: 5 bases; J trimming: 2 bases; junction bases outside the gene matches: 18. In DNA, the CDR3 is TGCAGTGCTCCGGGACTTCTGCCCGGGGGGGAAAACACAGATACGCAGTATTTT. It encodes CSAPGLLPGGENTDTQYF.

This clonotype was counted a few times. The chain combines TRBV6-2 or TRBV6-3 with TRBJ2-5; 11 positions match TRBD2. The V gene's germline CDR1 is MNHEY and CDR2 SVGEGT. The CDR3 covers 18 residues. V trimming: 2 bases; J trimming: 0 bases; junction bases outside the gene matches: 8. The CDR3 is CASSYPTGLAAYQETQYF. CDR3 sequence (DNA): TGTGCCAGCAGTTACCCCACGGGACTAGCGGCCTACCAAGAGACCCAGTACTTC.

This clonotype has at least ten counts. The gene calls are TRBV11-2 and TRBJ2-5; 8 positions agree with TRBD2. J lost 1 base, V lost 1 base, and 2 bases had no gene match. Germline V gives CDR1 SGHAT, CDR2 FQNNGV. CDR3 length: 15 residues. The CDR3, as DNA: TGTGCCAGCAGCTTAGGCGGGAGGCCCCAAGAGACCCAGTACTTC. Encoded protein: CASSLGGRPQETQYF.

This clonotype was seen a few times. The J gene is TRBJ1-3, the V gene TRBV6-6, with 7 bases matching TRBD1. CDR1 and CDR2 (germline): MNHNY, SVGAGI (reference sequence). V shed 6 bases, J shed 4 bases, and the junction held 9 bases outside the gene matches. This CDR3 has 15 residues. The CDR3 nucleotides read TGTGCCAGCAGACTCACAGGGGTGAAAGGAAACACCATATATTTT. It specifies CASRLTGVKGNTIYF.

In its sample, this clonotype was seen many times. This chain joins TRBV20-1 and TRBJ2-7; a weak D match, TRBD2 (6 bases). Germline V gene lookup returns CDR1 DFQATT and CDR2 SNEGSKA (reference sequence). The CDR3 extends over 12 amino acids. V lost 2 bases, J lost 3 bases, and 8 bases lay in between. For the CDR3, the DNA is TGCAGTGCTAGAAGGGACTTCTACGAGCAGTACGTC. Residues: CSARRDFYEQYV.

V usage is TRBV7-9 and J usage is TRBJ1-1; D ambiguous. Germline CDR1 and CDR2: SEHNR and FQNEAQ (reference sequence). The CDR3 extends over 15 amino acids. With 2 bases removed from V and 1 base from J, the gap between germline ends came to 11 bases. The CDR3 DNA sequence: TGTGCCAGCAGCTTATCTAGTCCGAAGAACACTGAAGCTTTCTTT. It encodes CASSLSSPKNTEAFF.

The V call is TRBV7-2, the J call TRBJ1-2; D perhaps matches TRBD1 (5 bases). Germline CDR1 is SGHTA and CDR2 is FQGNSA. The CDR3 has 14 amino acids. V shed 2 bases and J shed 4 bases, with 11 bases lying between them. Written as DNA, the CDR3 is TGTGCCAGCAGCTTACAGGGTGGACTCTATGGCTACACCTTC. It codes for CASSLQGGLYGYTF. Full variable domain (outside the CDR3, taken from reference TRBV7-2 and TRBJ1-2): GAGVSQSPSNKVTEKGKDVELRCDPISGHTALYWYRQSLGQGLEFLIYFQGNSAPDKSGLPSDRFSAERTGGSVSTLTIQRTQQEDSAVYLCASSLQGGLYGYTFGSGTRLTVV.

This clonotype was seen only a few times. The rearrangement uses TRBV5-1 and TRBJ2-3, with 7 bases that match TRBD1. The CDR3 spans 15 residues. The germline V gene has CDR1 SGHRS and CDR2 YFSETQ. V shed 6 bases, J shed 8 bases, and the junction held 15 bases outside the gene matches. The DNA of the CDR3 is TGCGCCAGCAACCCGGACAGGTCTGCACTGGCTACGCAGTATTTT. Amino acid sequence: CASNPDRSALATQYF.

The chain links TRBV6-6 to TRBJ1-6; 7 positions match TRBD1. The CDR3 has 15 amino acids. J lost 4 bases, V lost 7 bases, and 7 bases had no gene match. Germline V lookup: CDR1 MNHNY, CDR2 SVGAGI (reference sequence). For the CDR3, the DNA is TGTGCCAGCACCTCCGGGACAGAGTATAATTCACCCCTCCACTTT. Protein: CASTSGTEYNSPLHF.

The table lists this clonotype with many counts. This rearrangement joins TRBV6-6 to TRBJ2-2; a possible D gene is TRBD2 (6 bases). This CDR3 region has 13 residues. In germline, CDR1 is MNHNY, CDR2 SVGAGI (reference sequence). Deletions cut 6 bases from V and 6 bases from J, with 11 bases between. CDR3 sequence reads: CASSRLVSGELFF. The CDR3 DNA follows: TGTGCCAGCAGCCGACTAGTTTCCGGGGAGCTGTTTTTT.

This clonotype turned up a few times. V gene TRBV7-7 combines with J gene TRBJ2-5, with D hard to call. This CDR3 region has 13 residues. Germline CDR1 and CDR2: SSHAT and FNYEAQ (reference sequence). Trimming took off 5 bases at V and 2 bases at J, with 9 bases between the two ends. The CDR3 is CASSPPGQETQYF. Written as DNA, the CDR3 is TGTGCCAGCAGCCCCCCAGGTCAAGAGACCCAGTACTTC.

Many counts were recorded for this clonotype. This chain connects TRBV2 to TRBJ1-2; D is possibly TRBD1 (5 bases). The CDR3 spans 11 residues. V gave up 4 bases and J gave up 10 bases, with 10 bases separating them. Germline CDR1 SNHLY, CDR2 FYNNEI. CDR3: CASSVVRDYTF. CDR3 sequence (DNA): TGTGCCAGCAGTGTAGTCAGGGACTACACCTTC. Full variable domain (rest looked up from reference TRBV2 and TRBJ1-2): EPEVTQTPSHQVTQMGQEVILRCVPISNHLYFYWYRQILGQKVEFLVSFYNNEISEKSEIFDDQFSVERPDGSNFTLKIRSTKLEDSAMYFCASSVVRDYTFGSGTRLTVV.